This paragraph covers one T cell receptor (beta chain) sequence. The source of the sample is a study of blood T cell repertoires in COVID-19. Germline V gene data show CDR1 as MDHEN and CDR2 as SYDVKM. V was pared by 2 bases and J by 1 base, with 8 bases between. The CDR3 runs to 14 residues. TCRdb's copy holds only in-frame clones and misses some; the assay was immunoSEQ multiplex PCR. The sample has approximately 70,000 clones; around 89% are singletons. The TCR comes from an older woman with acute or convalescent COVID-19. The V and J genes are TRBV28 and TRBJ1-2, with a weak D call TRBD1 (5 bases). Material: peripheral blood. The CDR3 DNA reads as TGTGCCAGCAGTTTACTGACAGTTAACTATGGCTACACCTTC. Translated, it gives CASSLLTVNYGYTF.